These T cell receptor beta chains were read from a single sample in a study of blood T cell repertoires in COVID-19. Data came from immunoSEQ multiplex PCR; TCRdb stores just in-frame clones and leaves some out. The sample shows just over 50,000 clones, around 84% of them seen only once. Sequenced material: peripheral blood. The receptors were sampled from a man older than 75 with active COVID-19. CDR3s include the opening cysteine and the closing phenylalanine or tryptophan. A row's size may be missing; if present it is once, few, many or a size class.

V gene	J gene	clone size	CDR3 protein
TRBV4-1	TRBJ2-1	NA	CASSPPLDGMGQFF
TRBV5-5	TRBJ2-3	NA	CASDLAGTDTQYF
TRBV18	TRBJ1-2	NA	CASSANTGNSNYGYTF
TRBV7-8	TRBJ1-1	NA	CASSIDRSMNTEAFF
TRBV5-1	TRBJ2-3	once	CASSLGGTSGTDTQYF
TRBV19	TRBJ1-1	NA	CASMTGQGLIFMNTEAFF
TRBV7-2	TRBJ1-1	NA	CASSLRTAEAFF
TRBV7-2	TRBJ2-5	NA	CASSWDLSGSSERETQYF
TRBV6-5	TRBJ2-7	NA	CASTGQGMHEQYF
TRBV30	TRBJ1-3	NA	CAWRWDTLSGNTIYF
TRBV5-4	TRBJ2-3	NA	CASSFPLGLGTGGTDTQYF
TRBV2	TRBJ1-1	NA	CATTLQMNTEAFF
TRBV5-4	TRBJ2-1	NA	CASSAASTSGRLGEQFF
TRBV19	TRBJ1-5	NA	CASSTGGPQHF
TRBV7-2	TRBJ2-7	NA	CASSPGGSGRPEQYF
TRBV28	TRBJ2-5	NA	CASSLGLAGAETQYF
TRBV7-2	TRBJ2-7	NA	CASSPWRESQEKQYF
TRBV4-3	TRBJ1-4	NA	CASSVGQGQEKLFF
TRBV27	TRBJ2-1	NA	CASSSWGESYNEQFF
TRBV6-2/TRBV6-3	TRBJ2-2	NA	CASSFPRRTSDTGELFF
TRBV2	TRBJ2-1	NA	CASSESLLAGVPYNEQFF
TRBV27	TRBJ2-3	NA	CASSSFSGSTTDTQYF